This T cell receptor beta chain came from a study of cytomegalovirus exposure and HLA in healthy donors (dated by TCRdb to about 2017). Regarding the research as a whole: An earlier analysis of approximately 640 of the donors reported 276 Gb of sequence data and roughly 110 million unique TCR beta sequences from 190 million or so T cells. HLA typing covered class I and class II loci at four-digit resolution. All discovery cohort repertoires had been generated on a single sequencing platform. Rather than using new phenotypic data, the later analysis identified candidate immune exposures from TCR beta sequences and from how often those sequences occurred across donors. The study used immunosequencing to profile the T cell repertoires of about 670 subjects and linked those repertoires to cytomegalovirus serostatus. Typing coverage differed by locus: A, B, C, DRB1 and DQB1 were typed in about 620-640 donors, DQA1 in about 500, DPA1 in 606, and DPB1 in around 490. An earlier analysis of approximately 630 of the donors applied high-throughput TCR beta sequencing to assess whether each TCR beta V gene segment acted as functional or pseudogenic. The genetic ancestry cluster associated with self-reported Caucasian donors included over 65% of the roughly 410 genotyped donors. Besides the first cohort of approximately 670 subjects, a separate validation cohort made up of 90 to 150 different subjects was used. Five DR-DQ haplotypes were handled as single units for association and clustering because linkage in the cohort was strong. The study combined high-throughput TCR immunosequencing, statistical association of individual TCRs with disease status, and machine learning to predict cytomegalovirus infection status. To study patterns of TCR occurrence, a later analysis re-analyzed previously published TCR beta repertoires from 666 donors and added high-resolution HLA genotyping. Approximately 300 gigabases of sequencing data and 70 million to 100 million unique TCR sequences made up an early release that covered about 640 HLA-typed donors. A later genetic analysis took genome-wide SNP genotypes for about 65% of the roughly 670 donors and used that subset as a discovery cohort. Among some 410 genotyped donors of the cohort, an average of around 250,000 unique TCR beta nucleotide sequences was sequenced per donor, of which about 19% were non-productive. Alongside the repertoire data, information on donor age, sex, ethnicity and CMV serostatus was compiled. The study aimed to test whether cataloging public T cell receptors could reveal signatures of past pathogen exposure.

The full study reports these points: In vitro tests confirmed that a few of the cytomegalovirus-associated TCR beta chains recognize cytomegalovirus antigens. Presence/absence analyses assumed roughly uniform sequencing depth across donors, an assumption that may not hold. The earlier analysis of fewer than 750 of the donors excluded fewer than 20 rarely observed V segments, including chromosome 9 orphons, because counts were too low. This cohort had only TCR beta chains sequenced, and the lack of alpha or paired-chain data limited which features could be detected. Correlated functional status among segregating V segments might be attributable to linkage disequilibrium, but an unknown experimental factor could not be ruled out. For the cohort, immune exposure information was limited to CMV serostatus. Several of the top co-occurrence clusters appeared to be linked to parvovirus B19, influenza, CMV and Epstein-Barr virus, according to a later analysis. When HLA alleles, especially DR and DQ, strongly co-occurred, TCR associations were difficult to assign to individual alleles. In a later analysis, TCR association rates were found to vary across HLA loci, with the most associated TCRs seen for DRB1 alleles and the fewest for HLA-C alleles. In a later analysis, HLA-associated TCR beta chains showed more clonal expansion and lower generation probabilities than non-associated chains that were equally common. In an earlier analysis of some 550 of the donors, most TCR beta V segments were observed in productive rearrangements about 90% or about 30% of the time, broadly matching IMGT annotations. The authors suggested that the approach could potentially be generalized to other disease states and immunological phenotypes. In a later analysis, most CMV-associated TCR beta chains were found to appear HLA-restricted, with HLA associations seemingly driven largely by CMV exposure. Because the 87-base-pair reads could not distinguish some IMGT-functional V segments, including TRBV6-2 and TRBV6-3, those segments were excluded. Most TCR sequences were seen in very few donors, while some public TCRs were found in many individuals. Cytomegalovirus status was reported to be diagnosed by the classifier with high specificity and sensitivity in both the original and validation cohorts. The sequencing pipeline was judged likely to have produced a cluster of highly shared sequence variants as a technical artifact. In a later genetic analysis, a missense DCLRE1C variant was associated with V-gene and J-gene trimming of TCR beta chains, and the association was replicated in an independent cohort. A further reported finding was that TCR beta sequences accurately predicted the HLA-A and HLA-B alleles for most subjects in the first cohort. In the study, 150 to 200 TCR beta chains were listed as associated with cytomegalovirus. Because some donors lacked HLA typing at each locus, the association tests relied only on the typed subset. In a later genetic analysis, fewer N-insertions in productive TCRs were reported among donors in an Asian-associated ancestry cluster than the roughly 700-donor mean. A later analysis associated approximately 17,000 TCR beta sequences with specific HLA alleles at a false discovery rate of 0.05.

Library preparation used the immunoSEQ multiplex PCR assay. For the multiplex PCR, a mixture combining 60 forward primers for TCR Vbeta segments and 13 reverse primers for TCR Jbeta segments was used. The CDR3 region of rearranged TCR beta genes was amplified from genomic DNA by a multiplex PCR assay. On the Illumina HiSeq System, the amplified TCR beta libraries were sequenced as 87-base-pair reads. The paper's processing steps were these. A later analysis counted some 80 million unique TCR beta chains across the 650 to 700 repertoires, and some 11 million of these chains were shared by at least two donors. Raw reads were error-corrected and collapsed into unique sequences with a nearest-neighbor algorithm that merged closely related sequences to remove PCR and sequencing errors. CDR3 sequences were aligned to IMGT reference sequences to assign V, D and J gene segments. Each retained sequence needed at least a six-nucleotide match to both a V gene segment and a J gene segment. A rearrangement was called productive if the CDR3 had no stop codons and remained in frame with V and J, and every other rearrangement was called non-productive. CDR3 was defined according to IMGT convention as the region running from the second conserved V-encoded cysteine to the conserved J-encoded phenylalanine. The earlier analysis of about 560 of the donors excluded any sequence lacking an unambiguous match to a single V gene segment. In an earlier analysis of several hundred of the donors, V segments were called functional above 56.7% productive rearrangements and were called segregating when the between-donor standard deviation exceeded 5%. To diagnose cytomegalovirus status from the catalog of TCR beta chain sequences, a statistical classification framework was built. In a later analysis, V and J genes were assigned by comparing TCR nucleotide sequences against IMGT/GENE-DB human TR gene sequences. Using the TCRdist pipeline, a later analysis assigned CDR3 sequences along with most-parsimonious VDJ recombination scenarios. In a later analysis, each TCR beta chain was defined by its CDR3 amino acid sequence together with its V-gene family, and reads without a unique V-gene family were excluded. To address suspected cross-contamination and a sequencing artifact, a later analysis removed over 500 highly shared, low-generation-probability nucleotide sequences. In a later analysis, a clonal expansion index was calculated for each public chain from normalized within-repertoire ranks of inferred template counts. A later analysis computed generation probabilities with a VDJ recombination model fitted to out-of-frame rearrangements, and checked the results against IGoR. In a later analysis, hypergeometric tests were used to score TCR-TCR, TCR-HLA and TCR-CMV co-occurrence, with a repertoire-size bias correction applied to TCR pairs. In a later analysis, false discovery rates were estimated by permuting HLA or CMV assignments 20 times. In a later analysis, co-occurring TCRs were grouped with DBSCAN, and TCRdist sequence similarity was added when clustering was performed within HLA-allele-positive subsets. Co-occurrence clustering excluded repertoires with fewer than 30,000 or more than 120,000 public chains, plus five with anomalous nucleotide sharing. Here the immuneACCESS table is served through TCRdb, limited to in-frame sequences with V and J called. Missing clones are a known gap in these copies; in checked studies unresolved V genes cover under half, and the rest lacks a known reason. V, J and clone size were drawn from that table, and D and trimming were deduced from the DNA. The sample table contains about 140,000 clones; only one count was recorded for approximately 76% of them. Of the sample, 1.5% to 2% falls within the top ten clones.

The CDR3 sequence holds 13 residues, the cysteine and phenylalanine included. Just CDR3 DNA is preserved here, 39 bases in frame from base 1. Trimming costs V 0 bases and J 3 bases, and their ends lie 6 bases apart. CDR1 and CDR2 were assigned from the germline V gene as MDHEN and SYDVKM. Comments on this clone: It has no known antigen specificity. No much larger clonotype is one base removed from it; base qualities were not supplied.

The cohort was made up of roughly 670 healthy bone marrow donors. All cohort members were sampled while nominally healthy, although unrecorded immune exposures were likely present. The donor was CMV seronegative and belonged to the group of 350 or so seronegative cohort members. A peripheral blood sample was collected from each donor, and TCR beta sequencing was performed on peripheral blood mononuclear cells. The Qiagen DNeasy Blood Extraction Kit was used to extract genomic DNA from the blood cell samples. The chain is assembled from TRBV28 and TRBJ2-7, with TRBD1 tentatively as D gene (6 bases match). Sequenced input: PBMCs. The receptor comes from a man aged 40-50 years in good health and CMV-seronegative. The DNA sequence is TGTGCCAGCAGTTTATGGGACAGCTACGAGCAGTACTTC. Translated, it reads CASSLWDSYEQYF.